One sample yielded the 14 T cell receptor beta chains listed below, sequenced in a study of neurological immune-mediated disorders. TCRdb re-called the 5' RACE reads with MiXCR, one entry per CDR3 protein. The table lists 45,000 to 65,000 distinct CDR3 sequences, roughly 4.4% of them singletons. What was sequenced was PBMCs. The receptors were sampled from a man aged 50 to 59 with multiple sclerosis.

This CDR3 reads CSVEATDYEQYF. CDR3 coding DNA: TGCAGCGTTGAGGCGACAGACTACGAGCAGTACTTC. The rearrangement joins TRBV29-1 to TRBJ2-7; D perhaps matches TRBD1 (5 bases). This CDR3 spans 12 amino acids. Trimming took 3 bases from V and 3 from J, leaving 9 bases between them. The germline V gene encodes CDR1 SQVTM and CDR2 ANQGSEA.

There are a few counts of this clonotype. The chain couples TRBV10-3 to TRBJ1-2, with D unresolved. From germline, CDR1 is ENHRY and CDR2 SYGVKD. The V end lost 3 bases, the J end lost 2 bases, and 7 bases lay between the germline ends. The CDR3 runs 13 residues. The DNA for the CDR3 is TGTGCCATCAGTGAATTGGAAAACTATGGCTACACCTTC. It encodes CAISELENYGYTF.

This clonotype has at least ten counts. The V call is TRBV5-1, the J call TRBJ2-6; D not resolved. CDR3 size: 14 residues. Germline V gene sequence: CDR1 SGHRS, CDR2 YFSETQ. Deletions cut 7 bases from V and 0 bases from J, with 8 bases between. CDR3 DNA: TGCGCCAGCGGACCGAGCTCTGGGGCCAACGTCCTGACTTTC. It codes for CASGPSSGANVLTF.

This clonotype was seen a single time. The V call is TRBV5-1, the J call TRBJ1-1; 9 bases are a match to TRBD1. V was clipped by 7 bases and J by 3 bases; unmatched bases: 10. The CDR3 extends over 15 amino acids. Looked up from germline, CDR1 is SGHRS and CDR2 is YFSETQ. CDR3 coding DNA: TGCGCCAGCCAACAGGGGGCATATGGGGACACTGAAGCTTTCTTT. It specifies CASQQGAYGDTEAFF.

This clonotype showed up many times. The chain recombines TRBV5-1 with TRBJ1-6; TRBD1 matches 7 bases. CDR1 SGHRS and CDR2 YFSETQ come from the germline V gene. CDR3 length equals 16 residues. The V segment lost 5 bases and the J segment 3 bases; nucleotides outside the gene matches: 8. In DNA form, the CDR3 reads TGCGCCAGCAGATCACAAGGGACAGACTATAATTCACCCCTCCACTTT. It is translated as CASRSQGTDYNSPLHF.

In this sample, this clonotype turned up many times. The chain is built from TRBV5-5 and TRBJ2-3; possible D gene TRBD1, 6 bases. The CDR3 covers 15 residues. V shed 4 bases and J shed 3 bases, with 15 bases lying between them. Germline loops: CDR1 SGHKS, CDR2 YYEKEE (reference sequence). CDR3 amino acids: CASSNTQGFTDTQYF. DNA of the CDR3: TGTGCCAGCAGCAACACCCAGGGGTTTACAGATACGCAGTATTTT.

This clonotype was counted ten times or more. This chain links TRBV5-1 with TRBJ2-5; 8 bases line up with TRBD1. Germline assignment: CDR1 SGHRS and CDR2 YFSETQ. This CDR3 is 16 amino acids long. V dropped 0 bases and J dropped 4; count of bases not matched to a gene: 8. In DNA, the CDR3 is TGCGCCAGCAGCTTGGATGGGACAGGAGGGGGAGAGACCCAGTACTTC. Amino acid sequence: CASSLDGTGGGETQYF. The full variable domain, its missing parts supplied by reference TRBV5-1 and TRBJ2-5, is KAGVTQTPRYLIKTRGQQVTLSCSPISGHRSVSWYQQTPGQGLQFLFEYFSETQRNKGNFPGRFSGRQFSNSRSEMNVSTLELGDSALYLCASSLDGTGGGETQYFGPGTRLLVL.

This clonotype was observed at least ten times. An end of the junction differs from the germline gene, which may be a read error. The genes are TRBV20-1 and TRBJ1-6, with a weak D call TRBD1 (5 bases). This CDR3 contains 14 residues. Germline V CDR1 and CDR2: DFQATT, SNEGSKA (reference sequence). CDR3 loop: CSARSLGTNSPLNF. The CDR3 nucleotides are TGCAGTGCTAGATCCCTCGGGACCAATTCACCCCTCAACTTT.

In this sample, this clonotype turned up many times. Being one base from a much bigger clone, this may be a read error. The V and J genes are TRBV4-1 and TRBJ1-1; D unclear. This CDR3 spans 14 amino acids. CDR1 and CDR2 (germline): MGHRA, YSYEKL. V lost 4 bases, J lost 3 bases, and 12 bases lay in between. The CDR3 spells CASSRGKGDTEAFF. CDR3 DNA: TGCGCCAGCAGCCGAGGAAAGGGTGACACTGAAGCTTTCTTT.

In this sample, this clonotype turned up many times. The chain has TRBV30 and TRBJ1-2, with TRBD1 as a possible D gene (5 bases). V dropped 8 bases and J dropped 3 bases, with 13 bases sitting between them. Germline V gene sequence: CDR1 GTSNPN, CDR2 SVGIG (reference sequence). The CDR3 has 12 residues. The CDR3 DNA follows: TGTGCCGGAGGGGAACAGCACTATGGCTACACCTTC. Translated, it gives CAGGEQHYGYTF.

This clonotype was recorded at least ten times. CDR3 in amino acids: CASSDGMGETQYF. The CDR3 coding sequence is TGTGCCAGCAGTGATGGAATGGGAGAGACCCAGTACTTC. The chain joins TRBV5-6 to TRBJ2-5, with unresolved D. Trimming removed 5 bases at V and 4 bases at J, with 12 bases between. The CDR3 extends over 13 amino acids. Germline V gives CDR1 SGHDT, CDR2 YYEEEE. Variable domain in full (rest from reference TRBV5-6 and TRBJ2-5): DAGVTQSPTHLIKTRGQQVTLRCSPKSGHDTVSWYQQALGQGPQFIFQYYEEEERQRGNFPDRFSGHQFPNYSSELNVNALLLGDSALYLCASSDGMGETQYFGPGTRLLVL.

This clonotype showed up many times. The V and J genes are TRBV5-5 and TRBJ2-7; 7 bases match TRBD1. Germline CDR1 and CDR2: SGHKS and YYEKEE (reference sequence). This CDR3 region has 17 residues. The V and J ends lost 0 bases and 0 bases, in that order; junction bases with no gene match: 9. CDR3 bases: TGTGCCAGCAGCTTGGGGTGGACAGGTCCCTACTCCTACGAGCAGTACTTC. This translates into CASSLGWTGPYSYEQYF. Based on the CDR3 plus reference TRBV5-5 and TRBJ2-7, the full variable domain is DAGVTQSPTHLIKTRGQQVTLRCSPISGHKSVSWYQQVLGQGPQFIFQYYEKEERGRGNFPDRFSARQFPNYSSELNVNALLLGDSALYLCASSLGWTGPYSYEQYFGPGTRLTVT.

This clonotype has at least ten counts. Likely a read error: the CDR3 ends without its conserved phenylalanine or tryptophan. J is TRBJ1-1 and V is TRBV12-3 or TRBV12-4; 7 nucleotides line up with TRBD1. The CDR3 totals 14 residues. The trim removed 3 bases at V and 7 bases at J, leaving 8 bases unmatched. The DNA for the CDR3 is TGTGCCAGCAGTTTGAGGGGACAGCCGAGTGAAGCTTTCTTG. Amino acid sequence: CASSLRGQPSEAFL.

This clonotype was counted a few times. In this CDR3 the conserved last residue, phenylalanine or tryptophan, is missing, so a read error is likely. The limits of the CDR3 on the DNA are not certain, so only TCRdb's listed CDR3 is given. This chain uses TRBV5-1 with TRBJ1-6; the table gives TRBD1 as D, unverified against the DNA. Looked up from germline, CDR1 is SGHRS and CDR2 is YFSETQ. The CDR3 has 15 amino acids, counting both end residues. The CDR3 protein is CASSLAAGGNSPLNL.